This TCR beta chain was observed in a study of beta chain features in type 1 diabetes. Study overall: Cell yields, gender and age were similar in healthy donors and patients.

With regard to this clone: Its antigen is still unknown.

Study-level results: The VDJ junctions of type 1 diabetes patients carried fewer insertions and more deletions. A greater similarity of naive, central memory and Treg TCRB repertoires was seen among patients than among healthy donors.

What was sequenced were expressed TCRB transcripts, since all of the isolated RNA had been reverse transcribed. Method: immunoSEQ multiplex PCR; TCRdb's copy keeps in-frame clones and lacks some. The table includes 130,000 or so clones, over 8% detected once. Sorting with CD45RO/CCR7/CD25/CD127/CD95/CD27 yielded naive, central memory, regulatory and stem-like memory CD4+ cells. The TCR was taken from a woman aged 40 to 50 in good health. Sample: central memory CD4+ T cells from blood.

Here the CDR3 DNA reads TGTGCCAGCAGTGCAGAGGGACTCAGCGGGGGGGGGACCCAGTACTTC. Its translation: CASSAEGLSGGGTQYF. This chain joins TRBV2 and TRBJ2-5; 10 positions match TRBD2. CDR3 length equals 16 residues. Losses at the gene ends were 4 bases for V and 7 bases for J; bases not matched to a gene: 12. Germline lookup yields CDR1 SNHLY and CDR2 FYNNEI.